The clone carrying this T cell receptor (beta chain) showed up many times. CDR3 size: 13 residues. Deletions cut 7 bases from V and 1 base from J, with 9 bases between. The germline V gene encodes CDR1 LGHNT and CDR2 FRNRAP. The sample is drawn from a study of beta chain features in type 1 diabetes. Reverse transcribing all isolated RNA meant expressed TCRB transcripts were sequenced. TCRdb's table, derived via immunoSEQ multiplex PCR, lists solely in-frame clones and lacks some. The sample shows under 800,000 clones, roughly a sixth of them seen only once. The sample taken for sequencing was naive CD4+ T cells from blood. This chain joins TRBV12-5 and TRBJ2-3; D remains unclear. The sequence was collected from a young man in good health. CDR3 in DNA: TGTGCTAGTGCTCCCCGGGGCACAGATACGCAGTATTTT. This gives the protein CASAPRGTDTQYF. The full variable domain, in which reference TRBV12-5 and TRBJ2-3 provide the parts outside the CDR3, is DARVTQTPRHKVTEMGQEVTMRCQPILGHNTVFWYRQTMMQGLELLAYFRNRAPLDDSGMPKDRFSAEMPDATLATLKIQPSEPRDSAVYFCASAPRGTDTQYFGPGTRLTVL.